This is a list of T cell receptor beta chains from one sample in a study of T cell repertoires in cytomegalovirus infection. MiXCR, applied by TCRdb to the reads, yields one record per CDR3 protein. This sample carries about 220,000 distinct CDR3 sequences, around 40% of them seen once, and the ten largest clones take 59%. These TCRs are of unknown antigen specificity. The source material was CD8+ T cells from cultured PBMCs, sampled from culture after CMV antigen stimulation. The origin of the receptors is a human donor in good health (CMV status not recorded). Some clones in this sample may be carry-over from other donors' samples. Each CDR3 is given with its conserved first and last residue. Fields, in order: D gene, V gene, clone size, J gene, CDR3 protein, CDR3 DNA. A D gene is named only where the DNA matches it firmly. Clone size, where shown, is once, few, many, or a class for clones that have expanded.

D gene: -; V gene: TRBV29-1; clone size: -; J gene: TRBJ1-1; CDR3 protein: CSVASWVNTEAFF; CDR3 DNA: TGCAGCGTTGCGTCTTGGGTGAACACTGAAGCTTTCTTT
D gene: TRBD1; V gene: TRBV5-5; clone size: -; J gene: TRBJ2-1; CDR3 protein: CASSVRQGNYNEQFF; CDR3 DNA: TGTGCCAGCAGCGTTCGACAGGGAAACTACAATGAGCAGTTCTTC
D gene: -; V gene: TRBV2; clone size: few; J gene: TRBJ2-5; CDR3 protein: CASSDQDQETQYF; CDR3 DNA: TGTGCCAGCAGTGACCAAGATCAAGAGACCCAGTACTTC
D gene: TRBD1; V gene: TRBV3-1; clone size: few; J gene: TRBJ2-1; CDR3 protein: CASSPRDRAYNEQFF; CDR3 DNA: TGTGCCAGCAGCCCCCGGGACAGGGCCTACAATGAGCAGTTCTTC
D gene: -; V gene: TRBV20-1; clone size: -; J gene: TRBJ1-6; CDR3 protein: CSPGRLTAPLHF; CDR3 DNA: TGCAGTCCCGGGAGGTTAACTGCACCCCTCCACTTT
D gene: -; V gene: TRBV6-4; clone size: many; J gene: TRBJ1-1; CDR3 protein: CASSDQVNTEAFF; CDR3 DNA: TGTGCCAGCAGTGACCAGGTTAACACTGAAGCTTTCTTT
D gene: TRBD1; V gene: TRBV11-2; clone size: -; J gene: TRBJ1-2; CDR3 protein: CASSLGQIYTF; CDR3 DNA: TGTGCCAGCAGCTTGGGACAGATCTACACCTTC
D gene: TRBD1; V gene: TRBV24-1; clone size: -; J gene: TRBJ2-5; CDR3 protein: CATSDAVQGRDQETQYF; CDR3 DNA: TGTGCCACCAGTGATGCTGTACAGGGGAGAGACCAAGAGACCCAGTACTTC
D gene: -; V gene: TRBV7-3; clone size: few; J gene: TRBJ2-2; CDR3 protein: CASSLAAGSFGELFF; CDR3 DNA: TGTGCCAGCAGCTTAGCGGCAGGGTCGTTCGGGGAGCTGTTTTTT
D gene: -; V gene: TRBV7-7; clone size: -; J gene: TRBJ2-7; CDR3 protein: CASSLALSYEQYF; CDR3 DNA: TGTGCCAGCAGCTTAGCGCTCTCCTACGAGCAGTACTTC
D gene: -; V gene: TRBV5-1; clone size: -; J gene: TRBJ1-1; CDR3 protein: CASGAGSTEAFF; CDR3 DNA: TGCGCCAGCGGCGCGGGATCCACTGAAGCTTTCTTT
D gene: TRBD2; V gene: TRBV5-3; clone size: -; J gene: TRBJ2-1; CDR3 protein: CASSLQGLAGDEQFF; CDR3 DNA: TGTGCCAGCAGCTTGCAGGGACTAGCGGGCGATGAGCAGTTCTTC
D gene: -; V gene: TRBV12-5; clone size: few; J gene: TRBJ1-6; CDR3 protein: CASAPVEGSSYNSPLHF; CDR3 DNA: TGTGCTAGTGCCCCTGTGGAGGGGAGCTCCTATAATTCACCCCTCCACTTT
D gene: -; V gene: TRBV7-2; clone size: -; J gene: TRBJ1-1; CDR3 protein: CASSYPTGPEAFF; CDR3 DNA: TGTGCCAGCAGCTACCCCACGGGACCTGAAGCTTTCTTT
D gene: -; V gene: TRBV7-9; clone size: once; J gene: TRBJ1-2; CDR3 protein: CASSLRPNYGYTF; CDR3 DNA: TGTGCCAGCAGCTTACGACCTAACTATGGCTACACCTTC
D gene: TRBD1; V gene: TRBV5-1; clone size: many; J gene: TRBJ2-5; CDR3 protein: CASSLQGARETQYF; CDR3 DNA: TGCGCCAGCAGCCTACAGGGGGCGAGGGAGACCCAGTACTTC
D gene: -; V gene: TRBV7-9; clone size: -; J gene: TRBJ2-7; CDR3 protein: CASRAGTADLYEQYF; CDR3 DNA: TGTGCCAGCAGAGCCGGGACCGCCGACCTCTACGAGCAGTACTTC
D gene: -; V gene: TRBV7-8; clone size: -; J gene: TRBJ1-1; CDR3 protein: CASSLWTEGNTEAFF; CDR3 DNA: TGTGCCAGCAGCTTATGGACAGAGGGGAACACTGAAGCTTTCTTT
D gene: -; V gene: TRBV4-3; clone size: few; J gene: TRBJ2-5; CDR3 protein: CASSKGIIRETQYF; CDR3 DNA: TGCGCCAGCAGCAAAGGAATCATCCGGGAGACCCAGTACTTC
D gene: TRBD2; V gene: TRBV7-6; clone size: -; J gene: TRBJ2-7; CDR3 protein: CASSPGLADSYEQYF; CDR3 DNA: TGTGCCAGCAGCCCGGGACTAGCGGACTCCTACGAGCAGTACTTC
D gene: -; V gene: TRBV29-1; clone size: -; J gene: TRBJ2-7; CDR3 protein: CSAAPADYEQYF; CDR3 DNA: TGCAGCGCCGCTCCCGCGGACTACGAGCAGTACTTC
D gene: -; V gene: TRBV7-9; clone size: -; J gene: TRBJ1-5; CDR3 protein: CASNQGGRLQPQHF; CDR3 DNA: TGTGCCAGCAACCAGGGAGGCAGGCTTCAGCCCCAGCATTTT
D gene: TRBD1; V gene: TRBV20-1; clone size: few; J gene: TRBJ2-4; CDR3 protein: CSAYRGIAKNIQYF; CDR3 DNA: TGCAGTGCCTACAGGGGGATAGCCAAAAACATTCAGTACTTC
D gene: TRBD1; V gene: TRBV7-9; clone size: few; J gene: TRBJ1-5; CDR3 protein: CASSLVYGTGVVQPQHF; CDR3 DNA: TGTGCCAGCAGCTTAGTGTACGGGACAGGGGTCGTTCAGCCCCAGCATTTT
D gene: TRBD1; V gene: TRBV6-2/TRBV6-3; clone size: -; J gene: TRBJ2-5; CDR3 protein: CASSTTDRVLGETQYF; CDR3 DNA: TGTGCCAGCAGTACAACGGACAGGGTACTCGGCGAGACCCAGTACTTC
D gene: -; V gene: TRBV5-6; clone size: -; J gene: TRBJ2-5; CDR3 protein: CASSLAGDSDQYF; CDR3 DNA: TGTGCCAGCAGCTTGGCGGGGGACTCCGACCAGTACTTC
D gene: -; V gene: TRBV7-3; clone size: few; J gene: TRBJ1-2; CDR3 protein: CASSLTTLTAGDGYTF; CDR3 DNA: TGTGCCAGCAGCTTGACGACCTTGACGGCGGGGGATGGCTACACCTTC
D gene: TRBD1; V gene: TRBV20-1; clone size: -; J gene: TRBJ2-1; CDR3 protein: CSTPTGTGVYNEQFF; CDR3 DNA: TGCAGTACTCCGACCGGGACAGGGGTCTACAATGAGCAGTTCTTC
D gene: TRBD2; V gene: TRBV7-6; clone size: -; J gene: TRBJ2-7; CDR3 protein: CASSPLGGAYEQYF; CDR3 DNA: TGTGCCAGCAGCCCCTTGGGAGGGGCGTACGAGCAGTACTTC
D gene: -; V gene: TRBV7-8; clone size: few; J gene: TRBJ1-1; CDR3 protein: CASTRVMNTEAFF; CDR3 DNA: TGTGCCAGCACCCGGGTCATGAACACTGAAGCTTTCTTT
D gene: TRBD2; V gene: TRBV4-1; clone size: -; J gene: TRBJ2-3; CDR3 protein: CASSQGASGADTQYF; CDR3 DNA: TGTGCCAGCAGCCAAGGGGCTAGCGGGGCAGATACGCAGTATTTT
D gene: -; V gene: TRBV6-5; clone size: -; J gene: TRBJ2-7; CDR3 protein: CASSSMRGNAYEQYF; CDR3 DNA: TGTGCCAGCAGTTCCATGAGGGGGAACGCCTACGAGCAGTACTTC
D gene: -; V gene: TRBV6-5; clone size: -; J gene: TRBJ2-7; CDR3 protein: CASSYTRGSEQYF; CDR3 DNA: TGTGCCAGCAGTTACACCAGGGGAAGCGAGCAGTACTTC
D gene: TRBD2; V gene: TRBV13; clone size: -; J gene: TRBJ2-5; CDR3 protein: CASSLLAGGRDGETQYF; CDR3 DNA: TGTGCCAGCAGCTTACTAGCGGGAGGCCGAGACGGGGAGACCCAGTACTTC
D gene: -; V gene: TRBV2; clone size: -; J gene: TRBJ2-1; CDR3 protein: CASSEGQGPYNEQFF; CDR3 DNA: TGTGCCAGCAGTGAAGGGCAGGGGCCCTACAATGAGCAGTTCTTC
D gene: -; V gene: TRBV24-1; clone size: -; J gene: TRBJ2-3; CDR3 protein: CATSDPLSGYGGDTQYF; CDR3 DNA: TGTGCCACCAGTGATCCCCTCAGCGGATACGGGGGAGATACGCAGTATTTT
D gene: TRBD2; V gene: TRBV7-8; clone size: few; J gene: TRBJ2-1; CDR3 protein: CASSSSLAGVDNEQFF; CDR3 DNA: TGTGCCAGCAGCTCTTCCTTAGCGGGAGTCGACAATGAGCAGTTCTTC
D gene: TRBD1; V gene: TRBV29-1; clone size: -; J gene: TRBJ2-1; CDR3 protein: CSVEDLRDRVYNEQFF; CDR3 DNA: TGCAGCGTTGAAGATCTTAGGGACAGGGTCTACAATGAGCAGTTCTTC
D gene: -; V gene: TRBV27; clone size: -; J gene: TRBJ2-7; CDR3 protein: CASTRAAAGRHEQYF; CDR3 DNA: TGTGCCAGCACCCGCGCCGCCGCGGGGCGGCACGAGCAGTACTTC
D gene: TRBD1; V gene: TRBV12-3/TRBV12-4; clone size: few; J gene: TRBJ2-4; CDR3 protein: CASSRGTALAKNIQYF; CDR3 DNA: TGTGCCAGCAGTCGAGGGACAGCTCTAGCCAAAAACATTCAGTACTTC
D gene: TRBD1; V gene: TRBV27; clone size: -; J gene: TRBJ1-5; CDR3 protein: CASSDRGRSEPQHF; CDR3 DNA: TGTGCCAGCAGTGACAGGGGGCGGTCAGAGCCCCAGCATTTT
D gene: TRBD1; V gene: TRBV6-1; clone size: few; J gene: TRBJ1-5; CDR3 protein: CASVWTGTATLSNQPQHF; CDR3 DNA: TGTGCCAGCGTCTGGACAGGTACCGCAACCCTTAGCAATCAGCCCCAGCATTTT
D gene: -; V gene: TRBV6-5; clone size: -; J gene: TRBJ2-3; CDR3 protein: CASKGELPTDTQYF; CDR3 DNA: TGTGCCAGCAAGGGGGAGCTACCCACAGATACGCAGTATTTT
D gene: -; V gene: TRBV6-1; clone size: -; J gene: TRBJ2-2; CDR3 protein: CASSEGLFYRNTGELFF; CDR3 DNA: TGTGCCAGCAGTGAAGGACTATTCTATCGGAACACCGGGGAGCTGTTTTTT
D gene: -; V gene: TRBV19; clone size: many; J gene: TRBJ1-1; CDR3 protein: CASSITSNTEAFF; CDR3 DNA: TGTGCCAGTAGTATAACTTCGAACACTGAAGCTTTCTTT